The TCR beta chain under discussion was sequenced for a study of cytomegalovirus exposure and HLA in healthy donors (dated by TCRdb to the late 2010s). At the level of the whole study: An earlier analysis of approximately 640 of the donors reported 250 to 300 Gb of sequence data and more than 90 million unique TCR beta sequences from some 180 million T cells. The study combined high-throughput TCR immunosequencing, statistical association of individual TCRs with disease status, and machine learning to predict cytomegalovirus infection status. The number of typed donors differed by locus: about 620-640 for A, B, C, DRB1 and DQB1; 522 for DQA1; approximately 600 for DPA1; and roughly 450 for DPB1. Both class I and class II loci were covered by HLA typing, at four-digit resolution. An early release that covered fewer than 800 HLA-typed donors contained about 290 gigabases of sequencing data and tens of millions of unique TCR sequences. Using immunosequencing, the study profiled T cell repertoires from fewer than 700 subjects and related those repertoires to cytomegalovirus serostatus. Donor age, sex, ethnicity and CMV serostatus were compiled together with the repertoire data. Several DR-DQ haplotypes were handled as single units for association and clustering because linkage in the cohort was strong. In a later analysis, previously published TCR beta repertoires from about 670 donors were re-analyzed and high-resolution HLA genotyping was added so that TCR occurrence patterns could be studied. The genetic ancestry cluster associated with self-reported Caucasian donors included about four fifths of the 398 genotyped donors. The study aimed to test whether signatures of past pathogen exposure could be identified by cataloging public T cell receptors. Rather than using new phenotypic data, the later analysis identified candidate immune exposures from TCR beta sequences and from how often those sequences occurred across donors. Among some 410 genotyped donors of the cohort, an average of approximately 250,000 unique TCR beta nucleotide sequences were sequenced per donor, about a sixth of them non-productive. Every discovery cohort repertoire had been produced on one sequencing platform. In a later genetic analysis, genome-wide SNP genotypes for about 65% of the roughly 700 donors were used, and that subset was treated as a discovery cohort. In an earlier analysis of around 540 of the donors, high-throughput TCR beta sequencing was used to judge whether each TCR beta V gene segment behaved as functional or pseudogenic. Besides the first cohort of 550 to 750 subjects, a separate validation cohort made up of over 95 different subjects was used. On the study overall, not on this receptor specifically: While some public TCRs were present in many individuals, most TCR sequences turned up only very rarely across donors. This cohort had only TCR beta chains sequenced, and the lack of alpha or paired-chain data limited which features could be detected. The classifier was reported to diagnose cytomegalovirus status with high specificity and sensitivity in both the original and validation cohorts. A later analysis found that HLA-associated TCR beta chains were more clonally expanded and had lower generation probabilities than equally common non-associated chains. The 87-base-pair reads could not distinguish some IMGT-functional V segments, including TRBV6-2 and TRBV6-3, so those segments were excluded. Because HLA typing was missing for some donors at each locus, association tests included only the typed subset. Correlated functional status among segregating V segments might reflect linkage disequilibrium, but an unknown experimental factor could not be ruled out. A further reported finding was that TCR beta sequences accurately predicted the HLA-A and HLA-B alleles for most subjects in the first cohort. In an earlier analysis of about 600 of the donors, most TCR beta V segments appeared in productive rearrangements about 87% or about 30% of the time, broadly matching IMGT annotations. Immune exposure information for the cohort was limited to CMV serostatus. A cluster of highly shared sequence variants was judged likely to represent a technical artifact of the sequencing pipeline. Compared with the 666-donor mean, donors in an Asian-associated ancestry cluster had fewer N-insertions in productive TCRs, according to a later genetic analysis. In vitro tests confirmed that three of the cytomegalovirus-associated TCR beta chains recognize cytomegalovirus antigens. The study gave a list of roughly 150 TCR beta chains associated with cytomegalovirus. In a later analysis, the rate of TCR association differed among HLA loci, with DRB1 alleles having the most associated TCRs and HLA-C alleles having the fewest. According to a later analysis, most CMV-associated TCR beta chains appeared to be HLA-restricted, and the HLA associations seemed to be driven largely by CMV exposure. The earlier analysis of 587 of the donors excluded 15 to 20 rarely observed V segments, including chromosome 9 orphons, because counts were too low. When HLA alleles, especially DR and DQ, strongly co-occurred, TCR associations were difficult to assign to individual alleles. Specific HLA alleles were associated with over 15,000 TCR beta sequences at a false discovery rate of 0.05 in a later analysis. It was suggested by the authors that the approach could potentially be generalized to other disease states and immunological phenotypes. V-gene and J-gene trimming of TCR beta chains was associated with a missense DCLRE1C variant in a later genetic analysis, and the association was replicated in an independent cohort. According to a later analysis, parvovirus B19, influenza, CMV and Epstein-Barr virus appeared linked to several top co-occurrence clusters. Roughly uniform sequencing depth across donors was assumed in presence/absence analyses, although this assumption may not hold.

To note about this clone: This receptor's antigen is unknown. No much larger clone is present one base from it, and per-base qualities are unavailable.

The cohort consisted of approximately 690 healthy bone marrow donors. At the time of sampling, all cohort members were nominally healthy, though unrecorded immune exposures were likely present. The donor tested CMV seropositive, placing the donor among the 289 seropositive members of the cohort. Each donor provided a peripheral blood sample, and peripheral blood mononuclear cells were used for TCR beta sequencing. Genomic DNA extraction from the blood cell samples was performed with the Qiagen DNeasy Blood Extraction Kit. V was cut back by 2 bases and J by 8 bases, leaving a gap of 17 bases between them. For CDR1 and CDR2, the germline V gene lists MNHEY and SVGAGI. The CDR3 numbers 15 residues from cysteine through phenylalanine. Solely the CDR3 DNA is kept, with 45 bases framed from the first base. The protocol used for the library was the immunoSEQ multiplex PCR assay. For the multiplex PCR, a mixture combining 60 forward primers for TCR Vbeta segments and 13 reverse primers for TCR Jbeta segments was used. Amplification of the CDR3 region of rearranged TCR beta genes was performed with a multiplex PCR assay on genomic DNA. On the Illumina HiSeq System, the amplified TCR beta libraries were sequenced as 87-base-pair reads. As for the original processing: Across the 666 repertoires, a later analysis counted tens of millions of unique TCR beta chains, some 11 million of which were shared by at least two donors. To remove PCR and sequencing errors, raw reads were error-corrected and collapsed into unique sequences using a nearest-neighbor algorithm that merged closely related sequences. V, D and J gene segments were assigned by aligning CDR3 sequences to IMGT reference sequences. For a sequence to be retained, a match of at least six nucleotides to both a V gene segment and a J gene segment was required. Rearrangements were called productive when the CDR3 lacked stop codons and stayed in frame with V and J; all others were non-productive. CDR3 was defined according to IMGT convention as the region running from the second conserved V-encoded cysteine to the conserved J-encoded phenylalanine. The earlier analysis of about 610 of the donors excluded any sequence lacking an unambiguous match to a single V gene segment. An earlier analysis of under 750 of the donors called V segments functional above 56.7% productive rearrangements and segregating when the between-donor standard deviation exceeded 5%. A statistical classification framework was built for diagnosing cytomegalovirus status from the catalog of TCR beta chain sequences. In a later analysis, V and J genes were assigned by comparing TCR nucleotide sequences against IMGT/GENE-DB human TR gene sequences. A later analysis assigned CDR3 sequences and most-parsimonious VDJ recombination scenarios with the TCRdist pipeline. A later analysis defined each TCR beta chain by its CDR3 amino acid sequence plus V-gene family, and excluded reads lacking a unique V-gene family. As a way to deal with suspected cross-contamination and a sequencing artifact, a later analysis dropped approximately 570 nucleotide sequences that were highly shared and had low generation probability. A later analysis calculated a clonal expansion index for each public chain from normalized within-repertoire ranks of inferred template counts. In a later analysis, generation probabilities were computed using a VDJ recombination model fitted to out-of-frame rearrangements, and the results were checked against IGoR. A later analysis scored TCR-TCR, TCR-HLA and TCR-CMV co-occurrence with hypergeometric tests, applying a repertoire-size bias correction to TCR pairs. A later analysis estimated false discovery rates by permuting HLA or CMV assignments 20 times. In a later analysis, co-occurring TCRs were grouped with DBSCAN, and TCRdist sequence similarity was added when clustering was performed within HLA-allele-positive subsets. Co-occurrence clustering excluded repertoires with fewer than 30,000 or more than 120,000 public chains, plus five with anomalous nucleotide sharing. The clones in this table, taken by TCRdb from immuneACCESS, are in-frame only. Not every clone is retained; where verified, under half of the shortfall comes from an unresolved V gene, and the cause of the rest is unknown. The V and J calls and clone size are taken from that table; D and trimming were inferred from the DNA. Across this sample there are around 100,000 clones, with 60% to 85% seen only once. Around 5% of the sample rests with the top ten.

The rearranged segments are TRBV6-5 and TRBJ2-3; the D gene identity is not certain. The clonotype originates from a female donor in good health and CMV-seropositive. The source material was PBMCs. The CDR3 protein is CASSYAPQRVGTQYF. The nucleotide sequence reads as follows: TGTGCCAGCAGTTACGCCCCCCAGCGCGTCGGTACGCAGTATTTT.